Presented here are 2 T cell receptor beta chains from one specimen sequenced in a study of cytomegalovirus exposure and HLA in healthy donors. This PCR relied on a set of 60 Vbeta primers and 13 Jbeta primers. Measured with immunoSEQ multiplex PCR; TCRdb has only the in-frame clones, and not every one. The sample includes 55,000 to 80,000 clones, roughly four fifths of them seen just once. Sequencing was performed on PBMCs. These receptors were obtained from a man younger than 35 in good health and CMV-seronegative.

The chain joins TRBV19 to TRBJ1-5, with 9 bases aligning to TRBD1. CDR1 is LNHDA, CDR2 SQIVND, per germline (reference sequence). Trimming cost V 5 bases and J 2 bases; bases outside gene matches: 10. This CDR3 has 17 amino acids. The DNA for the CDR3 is TGTGCCAGTAGTGACCCGACAACAGGGGGCCGCAATCAGCCCCAGCATTTT. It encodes CASSDPTTGGRNQPQHF.

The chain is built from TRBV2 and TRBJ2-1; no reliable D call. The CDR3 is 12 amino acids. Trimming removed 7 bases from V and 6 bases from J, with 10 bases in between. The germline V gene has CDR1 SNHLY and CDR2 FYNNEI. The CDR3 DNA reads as TGTGCCAGCACCCCTAGTTCCAATGAGCAGTTCTTC. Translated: CASTPSSNEQFF.